These 25 T cell receptor beta chains originate from one sample sequenced in a study of blood T cell repertoires in COVID-19. Repertoires were generated with immunoSEQ multiplex PCR, while TCRdb's copy carries only in-frame clones and drops some. The table has 200,000 to 300,000 clones, roughly 84% seen once. The sequenced sample was peripheral blood. Receptors originate from a man aged 55 to 69 with acute or convalescent COVID-19.

The gene calls are TRBV6-5 and TRBJ1-6; D is ambiguous. The germline CDR1 and CDR2 sequences are MNHEY and SVGAGI. The CDR3 sequence is 14 residues long. V lost 6 bases and J 4 bases, leaving 10 bases between the germline ends. The CDR3 DNA reads TGTGCCAGCAGGGAGGTAGCATATAATTCACCCCTCCACTTT. Protein sequence: CASREVAYNSPLHF.

This clone appeared once. The genes are TRBV27 and TRBJ2-3; D ambiguous. From germline, CDR1 is MNHEY and CDR2 SMNVEV (reference sequence). Trimming pared 7 bases from V and 1 base from J, leaving 9 bases between. This CDR3 contains 13 residues. The DNA for the CDR3 is TGTGCCAGCACCTCCTCCCGCACAGATACGCAGTATTTT. Its protein product is CASTSSRTDTQYF.

The J gene is TRBJ2-3, the V gene TRBV6-5; TRBD1 might be the D (5 bases). Trimming stripped 6 bases from V and 5 bases from J, with 15 bases between. The CDR3 covers 14 residues. Germline assignment: CDR1 MNHEY and CDR2 SVGAGI. CDR3 DNA sequence: TGTGCCAGCAGCGACGTACGTCAGGGAGATACGCAGTATTTT. Translation gives CASSDVRQGDTQYF.

The chain carries TRBV4-2 and TRBJ1-2; D possibly corresponds to TRBD1 (5 bases). Trimming took 4 bases from V and 7 from J, leaving 13 bases between them. CDR1 is LGHNA, CDR2 YNFKEQ, per germline. The CDR3 length is 13 residues. The CDR3 sequence: CASSLQGSIGYTF. The DNA for the CDR3 is TGTGCCAGCAGCCTTCAGGGTTCGATTGGCTACACCTTC.

V and J are TRBV7-8 and TRBJ2-3; tentatively, D is TRBD2 (5 bases). Trimming took off 3 bases at V and 6 bases at J, with 13 bases between the two ends. The CDR3 loop spans 14 amino acids. Germline assignment: CDR1 SGHVS and CDR2 FQNEAQ. The CDR3 DNA reads as TGTGCCAGCAGCTTTAGTCTAGCTGCCGATACGCAGTATTTT. This sequence encodes CASSFSLAADTQYF.

This chain connects TRBV27 to TRBJ2-7, with D maybe TRBD1 (6 bases). Germline assignment: CDR1 MNHEY and CDR2 SMNVEV (reference sequence). The CDR3 sequence is 14 residues long. V was trimmed by 4 bases and J by 5 bases, leaving 15 bases between them. The CDR3 DNA is TGTGCCAGCAGTTCACAGACAGGATCCCACGAGCAGTACTTC. Translating gives CASSSQTGSHEQYF.

V is TRBV7-8 and J is TRBJ1-2; 8 nucleotides line up with TRBD1. The CDR3 extends over 15 amino acids. Germline V gene lookup returns CDR1 SGHVS and CDR2 FQNEAQ. The trim removed 5 bases at V and 0 bases at J, leaving 5 bases unmatched. In DNA, the CDR3 is TGTGCCAGCAGCGAACGGACAGGGCCTAACTATGGCTACACCTTC. It translates to CASSERTGPNYGYTF.

V is TRBV7-2 and J is TRBJ1-4; D is perhaps TRBD1 (6 bases). Trimming pared 3 bases from V and 2 bases from J, leaving 7 bases between. Germline CDR1 and CDR2: SGHTA and FQGNSA. The CDR3 extends over 14 amino acids. The CDR3 DNA is TGTGCCAGCAGCTTGAGGGGGACTAATGAAAAACTGTTTTTT. This encodes CASSLRGTNEKLFF.

The rearrangement links TRBV5-4 to TRBJ2-7; a weak D match, TRBD1 (6 bases). Trimming pared 4 bases from V and 0 bases from J, leaving 14 bases between. CDR3 size: 15 residues. Germline V gives CDR1 SGHNT, CDR2 YYREEE (reference sequence). The CDR3 DNA follows: TGTGCCAGCAGCCCGAGGACAGTGAGCTCCTACGAGCAGTACTTC. This encodes CASSPRTVSSYEQYF.

V gene TRBV9 combines with J gene TRBJ1-3; TRBD1 might be the D (5 bases). Germline CDR1 SGDLS, CDR2 YYNGEE. V dropped 2 bases and J dropped 0 bases, with 9 bases sitting between them. CDR3 length equals 15 residues. CDR3 nucleotide sequence: TGTGCCAGCAGCGTCGACAGCCGCTCTGGAAACACCATATATTTT. It specifies CASSVDSRSGNTIYF.

This chain joins TRBV4-1 and TRBJ2-7; D is perhaps TRBD1 (6 bases). The CDR3 is made up of 17 amino acids. Trimming took off 0 bases at V and 7 bases at J, with 22 bases between the two ends. From germline, CDR1 is MGHRA and CDR2 YSYEKL. The DNA for the CDR3 is TGCGCCAGCAGCCAAGAATCCGGGACAAGTACCCCCGGAGAGCAGTACTTC. Encoded protein: CASSQESGTSTPGEQYF.

V and J are TRBV2 and TRBJ2-5; the match to TRBD2 covers 8 bases. Unmatched junction bases numbered 1, after V lost 0 bases and J lost 1 base. Germline assignment: CDR1 SNHLY and CDR2 FYNNEI. CDR3 length equals 15 residues. The CDR3 loop is CASSEARGGQETQYF. The CDR3 bases are TGTGCCAGCAGTGAAGCCCGGGGGGGCCAAGAGACCCAGTACTTC.

The chain joins TRBV10-3 to TRBJ2-3; the D gene is possibly TRBD1 (6 bases). Trimming cost V 6 bases and J 4 bases, with 20 bases left between them. There are 16 residues in the CDR3. Germline CDR1 is ENHRY and CDR2 is SYGVKD. The CDR3: CAISPPGQHLADTQYF. The CDR3 region has the DNA TGTGCCATCAGCCCACCGGGACAACATCTAGCAGATACGCAGTATTTT.

The chain is built from TRBV6-2 or TRBV6-3 and TRBJ1-6; D uncertain. Deletions cut 0 bases from V and 9 bases from J, with 6 bases between. The CDR3 covers 13 residues. Germline values: CDR1 MNHEY, CDR2 SVGEGT. This CDR3 reads CASSYSIVSPLHF. The CDR3 nucleotides are TGTGCCAGCAGTTACTCGATAGTTTCACCCCTCCACTTT.

This clone is a singleton in its sample. Other nucleotide sequences from this sample produce the same CDR3. The chain combines TRBV12-3 or TRBV12-4 with TRBJ1-1, with no clear D. CDR3 size: 11 residues. The germline V and J ends were trimmed by 6 bases and 8 bases, with 10 bases remaining between them. CDR3 residues: CASSRTGEAFF. In DNA, the CDR3 is TGTGCCAGCAGCCGCACGGGAGAAGCTTTCTTT.

V gene TRBV19 combines with J gene TRBJ1-5; D might be TRBD1 (6 bases). Deletions cut 6 bases from V and 4 bases from J, with 19 bases between. Germline V CDR1 and CDR2: LNHDA, SQIVND (reference sequence). The CDR3 sequence is 16 residues long. The CDR3 sequence: CASSPPLNRENQPQHF. For the CDR3, the DNA is TGTGCCAGTAGCCCGCCCCTGAACAGGGAAAATCAGCCCCAGCATTTT.

This chain links TRBV7-3 with TRBJ2-3; 7 nucleotides match TRBD1. CDR3 length: 17 amino acids. Trimming at V came to 1 base and at J to 4 bases, leaving 11 bases not matched to a gene. From germline, CDR1 is SGHTA and CDR2 FQGTGA. DNA for the CDR3: TGTGCCAGCAGCTTAATGCCGGTAGGGGGCGCCGCAGATACGCAGTATTTT. This gives the protein CASSLMPVGGAADTQYF.

V and J are TRBV7-8 and TRBJ2-3; TRBD2 aligns across 8 bases. The CDR3 loop spans 16 amino acids. The V gene's germline CDR1 is SGHVS and CDR2 FQNEAQ. J lost 1 base, V lost 4 bases, and 7 bases had no gene match. The CDR3 loop reads CASSSSGGAGTDTQYF. The DNA of the CDR3 is TGTGCCAGCAGCTCATCGGGGGGGGCGGGCACAGATACGCAGTATTTT.

The rearrangement links TRBV27 to TRBJ1-5, with a weak D call TRBD1 (6 bases). Germline loops: CDR1 MNHEY, CDR2 SMNVEV (reference sequence). Trimming left V 0 bases short and J 2 bases short, with 8 bases between. This CDR3 spans 15 amino acids. The CDR3 region is CASSLSRQGNQPQHF. For the CDR3, the DNA is TGTGCCAGCAGTTTATCGAGACAGGGCAATCAGCCCCAGCATTTT.

The chain uses TRBV9 and TRBJ1-6, with TRBD1 matching over 7 bases. After removal of 3 bases from V and 10 bases from J, the junction contained 10 bases not matched to a gene. Germline V gene sequence: CDR1 SGDLS, CDR2 YYNGEE. The CDR3 length is 15 residues. The CDR3 is CASSAGQVMGSPLHF. DNA of the CDR3: TGTGCCAGCAGCGCCGGACAGGTCATGGGGTCACCCCTCCACTTT.

To note about this clone: Other DNA sequences in the sample encode the same CDR3. In DNA, the CDR3 is TGTGCCAGCAGTTCCCGACAGGGCAACTATGGCTACACCTTC. Protein sequence: CASSSRQGNYGYTF. V and J are TRBV6-5 and TRBJ1-2; 7 nucleotides line up with TRBD1. The V and J ends lost 4 bases and 2 bases, in that order; junction bases with no gene match: 4. CDR3 size: 14 residues. Germline CDR1 and CDR2: MNHEY and SVGAGI.

V gene TRBV5-1 combines with J gene TRBJ2-7, with 8 bases fitting TRBD1. The germline V gene has CDR1 SGHRS and CDR2 YFSETQ. With V trimmed by 1 base and J by 0 bases, 9 bases remained unmatched. CDR3 length: 17 amino acids. This chain's CDR3 is CASSLWGPGQASYEQYF. CDR3 DNA: TGCGCCAGCAGCTTGTGGGGGCCGGGACAGGCCTCCTACGAGCAGTACTTC.

The V call is TRBV6-5, the J call TRBJ1-2; 8 nucleotides align to TRBD1. The trim removed 6 bases at V and 5 bases at J, leaving 11 bases unmatched. Germline-derived CDR1 and CDR2 are MNHEY and SVGAGI. The CDR3 loop spans 15 amino acids. In nucleotides, the CDR3 is TGTGCCAGCAGCTACCGGGGGACAGGAGATTATGGCTACACCTTC. The encoded protein is CASSYRGTGDYGYTF.

This CDR3 is CASSPTTTFSGANVLTF. CDR3 nucleotides: TGTGCCAGCTCACCAACGACAACTTTCTCTGGGGCCAACGTCCTGACTTTC. This rearrangement joins TRBV18 to TRBJ2-6; no clear D. The length of the CDR3 is 17 residues. The V and J ends lost 2 bases and 0 bases respectively, with 11 bases between them. Germline V gene lookup returns CDR1 KGHSH and CDR2 LQKENI.

The rearrangement uses TRBV6-1 and TRBJ1-4, with TRBD1 identical over 8 bases. The CDR3 sequence is 15 residues long. V gave up 2 bases and J gave up 7 bases; unmatched junction bases: 6. The germline V gene has CDR1 MNHNS and CDR2 SASEGT. The CDR3: CASSESDRALEKLFF. The CDR3 DNA reads TGTGCCAGCAGTGAATCGGACAGGGCCCTTGAAAAACTGTTTTTT.